These 7 T cell receptor beta chains were sequenced from one sample in a study of T-cell memory formation after mild COVID-19. TCRdb analysed the 5' RACE reads with MiXCR anew, one entry per CDR3 protein. In the table there are a few hundred thousand distinct CDR3 sequences, around 20% of which are singletons. The material sequenced was PBMCs or a T cell subset sorted from them (not recorded which). These receptor sequences come from an adult woman who had mild COVID-19 (a few samples of this study predate the infection). Cell type and time point are not known.

The gene calls are TRBV11-1 and TRBJ2-5, with TRBD2 matching over 8 bases. Unmatched junction bases numbered 3, after V lost 5 bases and J lost 1 base. The germline V gene has CDR1 SGHAT and CDR2 FQDESV (reference sequence). The CDR3 totals 14 residues. CDR3 in DNA: TGTGCCAGCAGCCGGGGGGGGTTCCAAGAGACCCAGTACTTC. It encodes CASSRGGFQETQYF. The whole variable domain, remainder taken from reference TRBV11-1 and TRBJ2-5, is EAEVAQSPRYKITEKSQAVAFWCDPISGHATLYWYRQILGQGPELLVQFQDESVVDDSQLPKDRFSAERLKGVDSTLKIQPAELGDSAMYLCASSRGGFQETQYFGPGTRLLVL.

This clonotype was detected many times. The chain employs TRBV12-3 or TRBV12-4 and TRBJ1-1, with no clear D. The CDR3 sequence is 13 residues long. The V and J ends lost 6 bases and 1 base respectively, with 9 bases between them. DNA of the CDR3: TGTGCCAGCAGCTTAAAGAGGAACACTGAAGCTTTCTTT. Amino acid sequence: CASSLKRNTEAFF.

Only a few counts were recorded for this clonotype. The J gene is TRBJ1-2, the V gene TRBV29-1; 7 bases match TRBD1. This CDR3 region has 12 residues. Trimming took 5 bases from V and 3 from J; bases not matched to a gene: 3. CDR1 SQVTM and CDR2 ANQGSEA come from the germline V gene. CDR3 protein: CSVNTGDYGYTF. DNA for the CDR3: TGCAGCGTTAACACAGGGGACTATGGCTACACCTTC.

The V and J genes are TRBV2 and TRBJ2-3, with D maybe TRBD2 (5 bases). Germline assignment: CDR1 SNHLY and CDR2 FYNNEI. The CDR3 consists of 15 residues. V lost 9 bases to trimming and J lost 4 bases, with 20 bases between them. CDR3 in DNA: TGTGCCAGTAACACATTCGGGGAAGTGGCAGATACGCAGTATTTT. Encoded protein: CASNTFGEVADTQYF.

This clonotype has just a few counts. The rearrangement uses TRBV7-9 and TRBJ2-3; D might be TRBD2 (5 bases). V shed 4 bases and J shed 1 base, with 12 bases lying between them. The CDR3 totals 15 residues. Looked up from germline, CDR1 is SEHNR and CDR2 is FQNEAQ (reference sequence). The CDR3 DNA sequence: TGTGCCAGCAGCTCCCCGGGATCGGGCACAGATACGCAGTATTTT. It encodes CASSSPGSGTDTQYF. Full variable domain (rest looked up from reference TRBV7-9 and TRBJ2-3): DTGVSQNPRHKITKRGQNVTFRCDPISEHNRLYWYRQTLGQGPEFLTYFQNEAQLEKSRLLSDRFSAERPKGSFSTLEIQRTEQGDSAMYLCASSSPGSGTDTQYFGPGTRLTVL.

The chain has TRBV29-1 and TRBJ1-5; no clear D. Germline V gives CDR1 SQVTM, CDR2 ANQGSEA. Trimming pared 4 bases from V and 7 bases from J, leaving 11 bases between. The CDR3 is 12 amino acids. In nucleotides, the CDR3 is TGCAGCGTTGGGCCCGATTTACAGCCCCAGCATTTT. It encodes CSVGPDLQPQHF.

This clonotype was seen more than once but under ten times. V is TRBV4-3 and J is TRBJ2-7; 9 bases agree with TRBD1. CDR1 is LGHNA, CDR2 YSLEER, per germline. The J segment lost 4 bases and the V segment lost 2 bases, leaving 9 bases of the junction unmatched. The CDR3 is 16 amino acids. The CDR3 nucleotides read TGCGCCAGCAGCCAAATCTTAGGGACAGGGACTTACGAGCAGTACTTC. It is translated as CASSQILGTGTYEQYF.